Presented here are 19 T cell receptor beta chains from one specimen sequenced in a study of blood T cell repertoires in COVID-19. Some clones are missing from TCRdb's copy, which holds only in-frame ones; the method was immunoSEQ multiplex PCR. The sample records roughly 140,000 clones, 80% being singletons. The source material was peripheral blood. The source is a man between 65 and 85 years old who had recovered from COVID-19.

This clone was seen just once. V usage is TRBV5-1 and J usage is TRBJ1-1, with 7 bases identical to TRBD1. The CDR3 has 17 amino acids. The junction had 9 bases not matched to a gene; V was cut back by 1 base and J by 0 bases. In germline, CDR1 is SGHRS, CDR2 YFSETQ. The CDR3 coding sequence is TGCGCCAGCAGCTTGATATATGCAGGGGGTATGAACACTGAAGCTTTCTTT. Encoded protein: CASSLIYAGGMNTEAFF.

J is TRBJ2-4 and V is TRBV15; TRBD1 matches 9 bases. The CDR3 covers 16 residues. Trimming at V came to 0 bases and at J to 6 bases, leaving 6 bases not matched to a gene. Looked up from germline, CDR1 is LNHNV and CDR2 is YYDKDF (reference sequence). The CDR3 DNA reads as TGTGCCACCAGCAGAGATGGGACAGGGTCATTAAACATTCAGTACTTC. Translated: CATSRDGTGSLNIQYF.

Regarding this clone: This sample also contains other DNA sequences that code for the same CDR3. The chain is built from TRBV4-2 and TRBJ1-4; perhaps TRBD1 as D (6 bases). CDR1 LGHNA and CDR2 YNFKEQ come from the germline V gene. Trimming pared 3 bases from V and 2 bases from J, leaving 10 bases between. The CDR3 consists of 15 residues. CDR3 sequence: CASSQAQGTNEKLFF. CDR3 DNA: TGTGCCAGCAGCCAGGCACAGGGCACTAATGAAAAACTGTTTTTT.

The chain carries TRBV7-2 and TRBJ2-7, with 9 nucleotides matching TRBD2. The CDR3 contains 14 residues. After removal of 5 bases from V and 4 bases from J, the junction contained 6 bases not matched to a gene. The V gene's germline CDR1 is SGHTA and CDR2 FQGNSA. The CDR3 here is CASSLLAGTYEQYF. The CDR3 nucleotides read TGTGCCAGCAGCCTACTAGCGGGTACATACGAGCAGTACTTC.

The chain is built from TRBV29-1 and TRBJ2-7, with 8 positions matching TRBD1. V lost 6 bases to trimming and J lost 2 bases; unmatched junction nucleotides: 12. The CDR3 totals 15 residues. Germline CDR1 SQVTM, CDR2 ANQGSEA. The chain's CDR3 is CSVAIGTGATYEQYF. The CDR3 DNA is TGCAGCGTCGCTATTGGGACAGGAGCTACCTACGAGCAGTACTTC.

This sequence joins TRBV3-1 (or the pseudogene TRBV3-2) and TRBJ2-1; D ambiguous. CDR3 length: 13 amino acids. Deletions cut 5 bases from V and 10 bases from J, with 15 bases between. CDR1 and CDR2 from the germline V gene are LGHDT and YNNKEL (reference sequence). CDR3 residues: CASSDDGVREQFF. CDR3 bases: TGTGCCAGCAGCGACGACGGAGTCCGGGAGCAGTTCTTC.

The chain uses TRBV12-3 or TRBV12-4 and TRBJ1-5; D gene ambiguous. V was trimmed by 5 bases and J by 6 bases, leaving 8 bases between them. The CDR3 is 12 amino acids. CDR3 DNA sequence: TGTGCCAGCAGTGGCCTTGGTCAGCCCCAGCATTTT. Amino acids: CASSGLGQPQHF.

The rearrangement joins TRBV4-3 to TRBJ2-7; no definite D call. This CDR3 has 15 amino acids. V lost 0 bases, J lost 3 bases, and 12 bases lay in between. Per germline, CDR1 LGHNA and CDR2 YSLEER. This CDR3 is CASSQELLLGYEQYF. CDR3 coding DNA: TGCGCCAGCAGCCAAGAACTACTACTCGGCTACGAGCAGTACTTC.

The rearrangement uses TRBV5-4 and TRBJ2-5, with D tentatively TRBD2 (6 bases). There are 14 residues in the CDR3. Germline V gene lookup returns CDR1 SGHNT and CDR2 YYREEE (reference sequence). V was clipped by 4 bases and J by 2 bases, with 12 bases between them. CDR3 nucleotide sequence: TGTGCCAGCAGCCGCGGGACCCAACAAGAGACCCAGTACTTC. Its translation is CASSRGTQQETQYF.

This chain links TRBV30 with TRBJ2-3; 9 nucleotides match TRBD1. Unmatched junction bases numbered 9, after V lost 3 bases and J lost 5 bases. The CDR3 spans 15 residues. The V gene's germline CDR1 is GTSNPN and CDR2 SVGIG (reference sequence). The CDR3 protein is CAWSLTGGTRDTQYF. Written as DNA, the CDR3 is TGTGCCTGGAGCCTGACAGGGGGAACTCGAGATACGCAGTATTTT.

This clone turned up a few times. The CDR3 bases are TGCGCCAGCAGCCAAGTAACAGGAAGCAATCAGCCCCAGCATTTT. It encodes CASSQVTGSNQPQHF. The V and J genes are TRBV4-1 and TRBJ1-5; a weak D match, TRBD1 (5 bases). Trimming took off 1 base at V and 1 base at J, with 8 bases between the two ends. The CDR3 spans 15 residues. Germline-derived CDR1 and CDR2 are MGHRA and YSYEKL.

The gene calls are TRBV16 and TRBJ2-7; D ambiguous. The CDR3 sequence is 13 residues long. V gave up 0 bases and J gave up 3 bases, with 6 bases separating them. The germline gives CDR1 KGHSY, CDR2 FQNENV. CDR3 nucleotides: TGTGCCAGCAGCCAATCACACAGCTACGAGCAGTACTTC. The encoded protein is CASSQSHSYEQYF.

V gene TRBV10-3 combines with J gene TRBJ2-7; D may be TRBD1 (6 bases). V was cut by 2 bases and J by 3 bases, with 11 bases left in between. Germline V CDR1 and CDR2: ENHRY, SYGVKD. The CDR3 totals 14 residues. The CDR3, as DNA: TGTGCCATCAGTGAGGGGGGCGTCGACTACGAGCAGTACTTC. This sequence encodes CAISEGGVDYEQYF.

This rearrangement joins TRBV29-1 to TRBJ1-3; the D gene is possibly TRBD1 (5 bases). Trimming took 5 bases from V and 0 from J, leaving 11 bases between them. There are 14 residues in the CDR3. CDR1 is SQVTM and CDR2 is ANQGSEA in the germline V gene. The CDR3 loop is CSVLTGDSGNTIYF. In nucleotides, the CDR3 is TGCAGCGTTCTTACGGGGGACTCTGGAAACACCATATATTTT.

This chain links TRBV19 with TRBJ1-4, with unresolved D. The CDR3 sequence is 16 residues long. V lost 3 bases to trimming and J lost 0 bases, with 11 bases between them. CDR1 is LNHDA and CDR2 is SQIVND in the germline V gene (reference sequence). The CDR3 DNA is TGTGCCAGTAGTATCGGTCGGTCTGCAACTAATGAAAAACTGTTTTTT. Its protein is CASSIGRSATNEKLFF.

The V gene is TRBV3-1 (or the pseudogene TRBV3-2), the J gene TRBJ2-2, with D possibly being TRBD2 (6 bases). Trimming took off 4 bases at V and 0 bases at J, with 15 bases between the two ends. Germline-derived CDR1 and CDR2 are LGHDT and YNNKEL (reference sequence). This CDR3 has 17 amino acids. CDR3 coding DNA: TGTGCCAGCAGCCCGACCCGTAGCGGAGCGAACACCGGGGAGCTGTTTTTT. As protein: CASSPTRSGANTGELFF.

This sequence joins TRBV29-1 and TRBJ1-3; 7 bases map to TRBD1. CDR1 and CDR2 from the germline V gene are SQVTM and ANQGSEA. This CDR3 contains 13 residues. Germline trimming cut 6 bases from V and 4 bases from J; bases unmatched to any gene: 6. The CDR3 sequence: CSVGQTSGNTIYF. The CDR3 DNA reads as TGCAGCGTGGGACAGACCTCCGGAAACACCATATATTTT.

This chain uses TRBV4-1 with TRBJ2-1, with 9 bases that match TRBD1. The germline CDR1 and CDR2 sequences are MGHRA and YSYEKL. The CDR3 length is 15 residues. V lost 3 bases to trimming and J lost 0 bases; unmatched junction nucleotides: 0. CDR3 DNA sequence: TGCGCCAGCAGCCAGACAGGGGGCTCCTACAATGAGCAGTTCTTC. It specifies CASSQTGGSYNEQFF.

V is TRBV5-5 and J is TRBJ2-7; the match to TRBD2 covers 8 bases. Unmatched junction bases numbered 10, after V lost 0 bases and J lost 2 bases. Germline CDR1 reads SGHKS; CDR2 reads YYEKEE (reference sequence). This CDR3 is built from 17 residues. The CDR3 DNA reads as TGTGCCAGCAGCTTGGGGGGGAGCGGGAGAGACCCCTACGAGCAGTACTTC. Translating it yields CASSLGGSGRDPYEQYF.